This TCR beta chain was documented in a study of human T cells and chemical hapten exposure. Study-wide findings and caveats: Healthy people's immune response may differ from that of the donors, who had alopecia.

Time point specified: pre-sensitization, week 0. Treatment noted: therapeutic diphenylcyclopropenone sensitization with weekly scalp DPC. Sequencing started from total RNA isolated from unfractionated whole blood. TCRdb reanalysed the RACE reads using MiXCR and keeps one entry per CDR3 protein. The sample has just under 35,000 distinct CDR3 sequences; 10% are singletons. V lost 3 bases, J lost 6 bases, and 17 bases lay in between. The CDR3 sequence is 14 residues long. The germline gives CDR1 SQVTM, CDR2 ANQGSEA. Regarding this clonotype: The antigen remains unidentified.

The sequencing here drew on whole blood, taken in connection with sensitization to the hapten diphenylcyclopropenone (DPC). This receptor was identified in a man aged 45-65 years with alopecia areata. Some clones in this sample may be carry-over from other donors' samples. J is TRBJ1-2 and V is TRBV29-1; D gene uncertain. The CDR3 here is CSVDSAVFADGYTF. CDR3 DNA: TGCAGCGTTGATAGCGCAGTGTTTGCCGATGGCTACACCTTC.